Given below is one T cell receptor beta chain in context. A library of TCRbeta sequences, prepared with unique molecular identifiers, was generated. TCRdb reprocessed the PCR reads with MiXCR, giving one entry per CDR3 protein. The top ten clones hold approximately 5.4% of a sample with some 200,000 distinct CDR3 sequences, 9.7% of them seen once. This CDR3 has 14 residues. Germline CDR1 and CDR2: SGHRS and YFSETQ. Trimming shortened V by 1 base and J by 3 bases, and 11 bases separated the two germline ends. These data belong to a study of T-cell reconstitution after alpha-beta-depleted transplantation in children.

The chain links TRBV5-1 to TRBJ2-7; tentative D call: TRBD2 (5 bases). Sample: PBMCs from the stem cell graft donor, taken from the stem cell graft. The origin of this receptor is a human donor who donated a stem cell graft to a child with SCID. CDR3 sequence (DNA): TGCGCCAGCAGCTTGCTCAGCCGGGACTACGAGCAGTACTTC. Its protein is CASSLLSRDYEQYF.